One and the same sample provided the 14 T cell receptor beta chains below, sequenced in a study of shared clonotypes between healthy human individuals. Profiled with immunoSEQ multiplex PCR; TCRdb holds only in-frame clones, not every one. This sample yields over 2 million clones, of which about 95% are seen a single time; about 0.13% belongs to the top ten. What was sequenced was naive CD4+ T cells sorted from blood. The subset denotes: CD45RA+ positively selected. All receptors come from a man aged 18-30 years in good health.

V usage is TRBV12-5 and J usage is TRBJ1-5; TRBD1 matches at 7 bases. CDR3 length: 15 residues. The germline V gene has CDR1 LGHNT and CDR2 FRNRAP. J was trimmed by 1 base and V by 6 bases; bases with no gene match: 6. CDR3 residues: CASGRGQISNQPQHF. The CDR3 region has the DNA TGTGCTAGTGGACGGGGACAGATCAGCAATCAGCCCCAGCATTTT.

CDR3 region: CASSLDGDTGELFF. The CDR3 DNA reads TGTGCCAGCAGCCTCGACGGGGACACCGGGGAGCTGTTTTTT. The chain couples TRBV6-6 to TRBJ2-2; D may be TRBD2 (5 bases). The CDR3 sequence is 14 residues long. The germline gives CDR1 MNHNY, CDR2 SVGAGI (reference sequence). Trimming cost V 6 bases and J 3 bases, with 11 bases left between them.

The genes are TRBV10-2 and TRBJ1-2; tentatively, D is TRBD1 (6 bases). V shed 7 bases and J shed 4 bases, with 16 bases lying between them. This CDR3 spans 14 amino acids. Per the germline V gene, CDR1 is WSHSY and CDR2 is SAAADI. This CDR3 reads CASTRQDWSYGYTF. The CDR3 DNA follows: TGCGCCAGCACCCGACAGGATTGGAGCTATGGCTACACCTTC.

This chain connects TRBV19 to TRBJ1-5; TRBD1 matches 7 bases. The length of the CDR3 is 14 residues. V was clipped by 7 bases and J by 4 bases; unmatched bases: 7. Germline CDR1 reads LNHDA; CDR2 reads SQIVND (reference sequence). In DNA, the CDR3 is TGTGCCAGTATACAGACAGGGATAAATCAGCCCCAGCATTTT. Translation: CASIQTGINQPQHF.

The V gene is TRBV5-1, the J gene TRBJ2-7, with 8 bases matching TRBD1. The CDR3 runs 15 residues. The germline V gene has CDR1 SGHRS and CDR2 YFSETQ. With V trimmed by 0 bases and J by 3 bases, 5 bases remained unmatched. CDR3 sequence (DNA): TGCGCCAGCAGCTTGGAAGGACAGGGATTCTACGAGCAGTACTTC. This sequence encodes CASSLEGQGFYEQYF.

This chain uses TRBV4-1 with TRBJ2-5; a weak D match, TRBD2 (6 bases). This CDR3 has 15 residues. Trimming took 2 bases from V and 1 from J, leaving 11 bases between them. Germline values: CDR1 MGHRA, CDR2 YSYEKL. This CDR3 reads CASSQPTSSQETQYF. In DNA form, the CDR3 reads TGCGCCAGCAGCCAACCTACTAGCAGCCAAGAGACCCAGTACTTC.

The rearrangement joins TRBV6-1 to TRBJ2-7, with D possibly TRBD1 on 7 matching bases. The germline V gene has CDR1 MNHNS and CDR2 SASEGT. The CDR3 is 15 residues long. The V and J ends lost 6 bases and 0 bases respectively, with 15 bases between them. In DNA form, the CDR3 reads TGTGCCAGCAGCCCTCGGGGGACAGCCTCCTACGAGCAGTACTTC. Its protein product is CASSPRGTASYEQYF.

This clone was observed once. The chain employs TRBV15 and TRBJ2-3, with D perhaps assigned TRBD1 or TRBD2 (5 bases each). Deletions cut 0 bases from V and 4 bases from J, with 8 bases between. There are 14 residues in the CDR3. Germline V CDR1 and CDR2: LNHNV, YYDKDF (reference sequence). CDR3 residues: CATSRERGSDTQYF. CDR3 coding DNA: TGTGCCACCAGCAGAGAGAGGGGCTCAGATACGCAGTATTTT.

This clone has just one count. This sequence joins TRBV11-3 and TRBJ1-3; 8 bases fit TRBD1. The length of the CDR3 is 19 residues. V lost 1 base, J lost 4 bases, and 15 bases stayed unmatched. Germline CDR1 and CDR2: SGHNT and YENEEA. CDR3 residues: CASSLGPPGTGPRGNTIYF. The DNA for the CDR3 is TGTGCCAGCAGCTTAGGGCCCCCCGGGACAGGTCCCAGGGGAAACACCATATATTTT.

The chain combines TRBV6-6 with TRBJ2-3; no definite D call. Germline-derived CDR1 and CDR2 are MNHNY and SVGAGI (reference sequence). Trimming took 4 bases from V and 4 from J, leaving 6 bases between them. This CDR3 contains 12 residues. The CDR3 sequence is CASSLSPDTQYF. The DNA of the CDR3 is TGTGCCAGCAGTTTATCCCCAGATACGCAGTATTTT.

The CDR3 loop is CASLASGTDNEKLFF. The DNA of the CDR3 is TGTGCCAGTCTGGCTTCCGGGACGGATAATGAAAAACTGTTTTTT. The chain couples TRBV21-1 to TRBJ1-4. TRBV21-1 is given as a pseudogene. The CDR3 runs to 15 residues.

V usage is TRBV10-1 and J usage is TRBJ2-1; 12 bases match TRBD1. V was clipped by 7 bases and J by 10 bases; unmatched bases: 5. Germline V gene data show CDR1 as WNHNN and CDR2 as SYGVQD (reference sequence). This CDR3 is built from 13 residues. The chain's CDR3 is CASTGQGAGEQFF. The CDR3, as DNA: TGCGCCAGCACGGGACAGGGGGCCGGCGAGCAGTTCTTC.

The chain combines TRBV6-5 with TRBJ2-1, with 8 bases that match TRBD1. The CDR3 has 14 amino acids. After removal of 7 bases from V and 12 bases from J, the junction contained 14 bases not matched to a gene. Per the germline V gene, CDR1 is MNHEY and CDR2 is SVGAGI. The CDR3 coding sequence is TGTGCCAGCACCGCGGTGGCAGGGGGCGTCTCGCAGTTCTTC. Protein product: CASTAVAGGVSQFF.

The V gene is TRBV5-1, the J gene TRBJ1-4, with a weak D call TRBD1 (5 bases). From germline, CDR1 is SGHRS and CDR2 YFSETQ. This CDR3 has 15 amino acids. V lost 0 bases and J lost 4, with 10 bases in between. CDR3 in DNA: TGCGCCAGCAGCTTGGAGTCAGGGAATAATGAAAAACTGTTTTTT. Its translation: CASSLESGNNEKLFF.